This TCR beta chain was sequenced during a study of cytomegalovirus exposure and HLA in healthy donors. With 60 Vbeta and 13 Jbeta primers, the PCR was carried out. Clones were sequenced by immunoSEQ multiplex PCR, and TCRdb holds only the in-frame ones, with some missing. Of some 110,000 clones listed, 80% to 85% are singletons. The CDR3 is 14 residues long. From germline, CDR1 is MNHNS and CDR2 SASEGT. The V gene end was trimmed by 5 bases and the J gene end by 5 bases; junction bases not matched to a gene: 7. The sequence derives from a man aged 30 to 45 in good health and CMV-seronegative. The rearrangement links TRBV6-1 to TRBJ2-3; 7 nucleotides align to TRBD1. The sequenced sample consisted of PBMCs. The chain's CDR3 is CASSIRQGVDTQYF. The DNA for the CDR3 is TGTGCCAGCAGTATACGACAGGGTGTAGATACGCAGTATTTT.